Presented here are 30 T cell receptor beta chains from one specimen sequenced in a study of T cells after yellow fever vaccination (dated by TCRdb to the late 2010s). Library prep was done by 5' RACE. This sample was sequenced with an Illumina NovaSeq 6000. TCRdb reanalyzed the raw reads on its own, using fastp at Q25 for trimming and MiXCR for clone calling, and kept in-frame beta chains. Rows with a matching CDR3 protein are joined into one entry that keeps the most common DNA and genes. The sample contains 400,000 to 450,000 distinct CDR3 sequences, about 19% of them found a single time. Of the sample, over 15% falls within the top ten clones. Taken with the paper, the label for treatment or condition translates to: live attenuated yellow fever vaccine strain. The source was PBMCs, collected before the yellow fever booster vaccination. These receptors were taken from a man aged 18 to 29 who received the YFV17D yellow fever vaccine.

The chain links TRBV10-3 to TRBJ1-1, with D possibly matching TRBD1 (5 bases). Trimming removed 11 bases at V and 7 bases at J, with 17 bases between. Germline V CDR1 and CDR2: ENHRY, SYGVKD. The CDR3 runs to 12 residues. CDR3 nucleotides: TGTGCCCAAGCGGGGCTCGAAATTGAAGCTTTCTTT. Its protein is CAQAGLEIEAFF.

This clonotype occurred a few times. The chain employs TRBV27 and TRBJ2-6, with D maybe TRBD1 (5 bases). This CDR3 has 16 amino acids. The ends were cut back, 7 bases at V and 0 bases at J, with 13 bases in the middle. Germline loops: CDR1 MNHEY, CDR2 SMNVEV (reference sequence). CDR3 sequence (DNA): TGTGCCAGCACCCGGACATACCACTCTGGGGCCAACGTCCTGACTTTC. Residues: CASTRTYHSGANVLTF.

In this sample, this clonotype turned up a few times. The V call is TRBV5-1, the J call TRBJ2-3; a weak D match, TRBD2 (5 bases). V lost 4 bases and J lost 0, with 12 bases in between. The CDR3 length is 15 residues. In germline, CDR1 is SGHRS, CDR2 YFSETQ. Here the CDR3 DNA reads TGCGCCAGCAGCCCCGGACTGTCTAGCACAGATACGCAGTATTTT. Translated, it gives CASSPGLSSTDTQYF.

There are a few counts of this clonotype. The chain joins TRBV9 to TRBJ1-1, with a tentative D call TRBD1 (6 bases). The V end was cut by 3 bases, the J end by 3 bases, with 9 bases between. This CDR3 region has 13 residues. CDR1 and CDR2 (germline): SGDLS, YYNGEE. The CDR3 is CASSEDSYTEAFF. CDR3 nucleotides: TGTGCCAGCAGCGAGGACAGTTACACTGAAGCTTTCTTT.

The chain couples TRBV19 to TRBJ2-5; D possibly corresponds to TRBD1 (5 bases). V lost 4 bases and J lost 1, with 10 bases in between. The CDR3 has 14 residues. The germline CDR1 and CDR2 sequences are LNHDA and SQIVND (reference sequence). CDR3 amino acids: CASSKGQIQETQYF. DNA for the CDR3: TGTGCCAGTAGTAAGGGGCAGATCCAAGAGACCCAGTACTTC.

The CDR3 spells CSALEGLLRGQGTDTQYF. Here the CDR3 DNA reads TGCAGCGCACTCGAGGGACTTCTCAGGGGGCAGGGCACAGATACGCAGTATTTT. V gene TRBV29-1 combines with J gene TRBJ2-3, with TRBD1 identical over 8 bases. This CDR3 has 18 amino acids. Trimming removed 7 bases from V and 1 base from J; junction bases left unmatched: 19. Germline lookup yields CDR1 SQVTM and CDR2 ANQGSEA.

There are a few counts of this clonotype. The J gene is TRBJ2-7, the V gene TRBV7-6; tentatively, D is TRBD2 (6 bases). The germline CDR1 and CDR2 sequences are SGHVS and FNYEAQ. CDR3 length equals 15 residues. Trimming removed 1 base from V and 6 bases from J, with 16 bases in between. The CDR3 coding sequence is TGTGCCAGCAGCTTAGACGGGACGGGGGATGGCGAGCAGTACTTC. Amino acid sequence: CASSLDGTGDGEQYF.

This clonotype was detected only a few times. This chain uses TRBV24-1 with TRBJ1-5, with 7 bases lining up with TRBD1. Germline loops: CDR1 KGHDR, CDR2 SFDVKD. With V trimmed by 2 bases and J by 0 bases, 12 bases remained unmatched. There are 19 residues in the CDR3. The CDR3 nucleotides read TGTGCCACCAGTGATTCGGCTTTACAGGGGCGTAATAGCAATCAGCCCCAGCATTTT. Translating gives CATSDSALQGRNSNQPQHF.

The V call is TRBV18, the J call TRBJ2-7, with TRBD1 matching 7 bases. This CDR3 is 14 amino acids long. Germline assignment: CDR1 KGHSH and CDR2 LQKENI. After removal of 2 bases from V and 3 bases from J, the junction contained 4 bases not matched to a gene. The CDR3 DNA sequence: TGTGCCAGCTCACCAGGCAGGGGGTACTACGAGCAGTACTTC. This codes for CASSPGRGYYEQYF. Looking up the rest from reference TRBV18 and TRBJ2-7 gives the full variable domain: NAGVMQNPRHLVRRRGQEARLRCSPMKGHSHVYWYRQLPEEGLKFMVYLQKENIIDESGMPKERFSAEFPKEGPSILRIQQVVRGDSAAYFCASSPGRGYYEQYFGPGTRLTVT.

This clonotype was recorded at least ten times. The V gene is TRBV6-5, the J gene TRBJ1-2; 7 bases fit TRBD1. Germline CDR1 reads MNHEY; CDR2 reads SVGAGI. This CDR3 has 14 residues. J was trimmed by 2 bases and V by 5 bases; bases with no gene match: 5. CDR3 nucleotide sequence: TGTGCCAGCAGTAACCGGGACAGCAACTATGGCTACACCTTC. It yields the protein CASSNRDSNYGYTF.

The rearrangement joins TRBV7-3 to TRBJ2-1, with 9 positions matching TRBD2. The V gene end was trimmed by 4 bases and the J gene end by 1 base; junction bases not matched to a gene: 5. This CDR3 spans 16 amino acids. Germline values: CDR1 SGHTA, CDR2 FQGTGA. The CDR3 loop is CASSSSGGTSYNEQFF. In nucleotides, the CDR3 is TGTGCCAGCAGCTCGAGCGGGGGGACGTCCTACAATGAGCAGTTCTTC.

This clonotype was counted a few times. The V call is TRBV11-2, the J call TRBJ2-1; 8 nucleotides match TRBD2. Germline V gene sequence: CDR1 SGHAT, CDR2 FQNNGV. J gave up 5 bases and V 5 bases, and 8 bases lay outside the gene matches. CDR3 length: 15 residues. The DNA of the CDR3 is TGTGCCAGCAGCCCCGGGGGGGGCAGGGACAATGAGCAGTTCTTC. This translates into CASSPGGGRDNEQFF.

This clonotype was observed a few times. The rearrangement links TRBV12-3 or TRBV12-4 to TRBJ1-2, with 10 bases aligning to TRBD1. The CDR3 sequence is 14 residues long. V was clipped by 4 bases and J by 8 bases; unmatched bases: 7. The CDR3 DNA follows: TGTGCCAGCAGTTCCCTTGGGGACAGGGGCGGCTACACCTTC. Translating gives CASSSLGDRGGYTF.

The chain uses TRBV20-1 and TRBJ1-1; 11 nucleotides match TRBD1. V trimming: 6 bases; J trimming: 5 bases; junction bases outside the gene matches: 11. The CDR3 covers 15 residues. From germline, CDR1 is DFQATT and CDR2 SNEGSKA (reference sequence). The CDR3 is CSALQDRGRWTEAFF. In DNA, the CDR3 is TGCAGTGCCCTTCAGGACAGGGGGCGGTGGACTGAAGCTTTCTTT.

The chain couples TRBV10-3 to TRBJ2-7; the D gene is possibly TRBD2 (6 bases). Trimming shortened V by 0 bases and J by 2 bases, and 11 bases separated the two germline ends. The CDR3 sequence is 15 residues long. Germline V gives CDR1 ENHRY, CDR2 SYGVKD. CDR3 sequence: CAISESPSVAYEQYF. DNA of the CDR3: TGTGCCATCAGTGAGTCGCCTAGCGTTGCCTACGAGCAGTACTTC.

The chain combines TRBV7-9 with TRBJ2-1, with D possibly TRBD2 on 6 matching bases. The CDR3 consists of 15 residues. Trimming left V 0 bases short and J 1 base short, with 7 bases between. The germline gives CDR1 SEHNR, CDR2 FQNEAQ (reference sequence). CDR3 nucleotide sequence: TGTGCCAGCAGCTTAGCGGGGACTTCCTACAATGAGCAGTTCTTC. This gives the protein CASSLAGTSYNEQFF.

This clonotype has only a few counts. The rearrangement uses TRBV14 and TRBJ2-7; D is uncertain. V was shortened by 1 base and J by 10 bases, with 2 bases between the two germline ends. This CDR3 region has 9 residues. Germline loops: CDR1 SGHDN, CDR2 FVKESK. The CDR3: CASSQAQYV. The CDR3 DNA follows: TGTGCCAGCAGCCAAGCCCAGTACGTC.

Only a few counts were recorded for this clonotype. The J gene is TRBJ2-1, the V gene TRBV7-2; 13 positions match TRBD2. Germline trimming cut 5 bases from V and 9 bases from J; bases unmatched to any gene: 10. CDR3 length equals 16 residues. Looked up from germline, CDR1 is SGHTA and CDR2 is FQGNSA. CDR3 loop: CASSPPRLAGGIEQFF. The CDR3 DNA sequence: TGTGCCAGCAGCCCGCCCAGACTAGCGGGGGGTATTGAGCAGTTCTTC. Full variable domain (remainder filled in from reference TRBV7-2 and TRBJ2-1): GAGVSQSPSNKVTEKGKDVELRCDPISGHTALYWYRQSLGQGLEFLIYFQGNSAPDKSGLPSDRFSAERTGGSVSTLTIQRTQQEDSAVYLCASSPPRLAGGIEQFFGPGTRLTVL.

The CDR3: CASSSDPIAGGTGELFF. CDR3 DNA: TGTGCCAGCAGCTCCGATCCGATAGCGGGTGGGACCGGGGAGCTGTTTTTT. The chain is built from TRBV11-3 and TRBJ2-2, with TRBD2 matching over 7 bases. The CDR3 covers 17 residues. The V gene end was trimmed by 4 bases and the J gene end by 5 bases; junction bases not matched to a gene: 13. The germline V gene encodes CDR1 SGHNT and CDR2 YENEEA.

Only a few counts were recorded for this clonotype. V gene TRBV4-2 combines with J gene TRBJ2-4; the D gene is possibly TRBD2 (7 bases). The CDR3 is made up of 15 amino acids. Trimming stripped 1 base from V and 5 bases from J, with 12 bases between. CDR1 and CDR2 from the germline V gene are LGHNA and YNFKEQ. CDR3 amino acids: CASSQARGAQNIQYF. The CDR3 nucleotides are TGTGCCAGCAGCCAAGCCCGGGGGGCCCAAAACATTCAGTACTTC.

The chain links TRBV11-2 to TRBJ1-3, with D perhaps matching TRBD1 (6 bases). This CDR3 is 13 amino acids long. Trimming stripped 3 bases from V and 7 bases from J, with 10 bases between. CDR1 SGHAT and CDR2 FQNNGV come from the germline V gene. The CDR3 DNA sequence: TGTGCCAGCAGCTTCCAGGGGTGGAACACCATATATTTT. Its translation is CASSFQGWNTIYF.

This clonotype was counted many times. This chain uses TRBV4-1 with TRBJ2-7; D possibly corresponds to TRBD2 (5 bases). Trimming removed 1 base from V and 2 bases from J, with 15 bases in between. Germline V gene sequence: CDR1 MGHRA, CDR2 YSYEKL. The CDR3 consists of 16 residues. The CDR3 spells CASSQVAGNRAYEQYF. CDR3 nucleotide sequence: TGCGCCAGCAGCCAAGTGGCGGGCAATAGGGCCTACGAGCAGTACTTC.

This clonotype was counted only a few times. The chain carries TRBV6-2 or TRBV6-3 and TRBJ2-3; the D gene is possibly TRBD1 (5 bases). V was trimmed by 0 bases and J by 1 base, leaving 8 bases between them. The V gene's germline CDR1 is MNHEY and CDR2 SVGEGT. This CDR3 has 15 amino acids. The CDR3: CASSYSHRRTDTQYF. For the CDR3, the DNA is TGTGCCAGCAGTTACTCGCACAGGCGCACAGATACGCAGTATTTT.

DNA of the CDR3: TGCAGCGGGGGGTTGGATGAAAAACTGTTTTTT. Its translation is CSGGLDEKLFF. V usage is TRBV29-1 and J usage is TRBJ1-4; a weak D match, TRBD1 (5 bases). The CDR3 is 11 amino acids. Trimming removed 7 bases at V and 6 bases at J, with 9 bases between. Germline V gene sequence: CDR1 SQVTM, CDR2 ANQGSEA.

This clonotype was seen many times. The V and J genes are TRBV19 and TRBJ2-7; no definite D call. The V end was cut by 3 bases, the J end by 1 base, with 10 bases between. CDR1 LNHDA and CDR2 SQIVND come from the germline V gene (reference sequence). This CDR3 has 14 residues. The CDR3 bases are TGTGCCAGTAGTATTGCCGGCGGTTCCTACGAGCAGTACTTC. It is translated as CASSIAGGSYEQYF.

CDR3 in amino acids: CASSLVRGAYNEQFF. CDR3 coding DNA: TGTGCCAGCAGCTTAGTTCGGGGGGCATACAATGAGCAGTTCTTC. The genes are TRBV7-9 and TRBJ2-1, with D possibly being TRBD2 (7 bases). The V end was cut by 1 base, the J end by 4 bases, with 11 bases between. The CDR3 sequence is 15 residues long. In germline, CDR1 is SEHNR, CDR2 FQNEAQ (reference sequence).

This clonotype came up a few times. The genes are TRBV29-1 and TRBJ1-1; D remains unclear. The CDR3 runs to 14 residues. Trimming pared 6 bases from V and 4 bases from J, leaving 18 bases between. Germline CDR1 and CDR2: SQVTM and ANQGSEA. The CDR3 loop reads CSVRIGREGTEAFF. Written as DNA, the CDR3 is TGCAGCGTCCGGATTGGGAGGGAGGGCACTGAAGCTTTCTTT.

This chain uses TRBV28 with TRBJ1-3, with D possibly being TRBD1 (6 bases). This CDR3 is built from 15 residues. Germline V lookup: CDR1 MDHEN, CDR2 SYDVKM. Trimming cost V 4 bases and J 0 bases, with 10 bases left between them. The CDR3 reads CASSSRDTSGNTIYF. In DNA, the CDR3 is TGTGCCAGCAGTTCCCGGGACACCTCTGGAAACACCATATATTTT.

This clonotype has only a few counts. The V gene is TRBV7-9, the J gene TRBJ1-2; weak D call: TRBD1 (5 bases). The CDR3 is made up of 14 amino acids. V lost 4 bases to trimming and J lost 2 bases, with 11 bases between them. Germline CDR1 SEHNR, CDR2 FQNEAQ (reference sequence). For the CDR3, the DNA is TGTGCCAGCAGCTCCCGGGGCAGGAACTATGGCTACACCTTC. It codes for CASSSRGRNYGYTF.

V and J are TRBV12-3 or TRBV12-4 and TRBJ2-3; tentatively, D is TRBD2 (6 bases). Deletions cut 8 bases from V and 6 bases from J, with 18 bases between. This CDR3 is built from 14 residues. The CDR3 nucleotides are TGTGCCAGCCGCGTTGGCGGAGGGGAGGATACGCAGTATTTT. Amino acids: CASRVGGGEDTQYF.